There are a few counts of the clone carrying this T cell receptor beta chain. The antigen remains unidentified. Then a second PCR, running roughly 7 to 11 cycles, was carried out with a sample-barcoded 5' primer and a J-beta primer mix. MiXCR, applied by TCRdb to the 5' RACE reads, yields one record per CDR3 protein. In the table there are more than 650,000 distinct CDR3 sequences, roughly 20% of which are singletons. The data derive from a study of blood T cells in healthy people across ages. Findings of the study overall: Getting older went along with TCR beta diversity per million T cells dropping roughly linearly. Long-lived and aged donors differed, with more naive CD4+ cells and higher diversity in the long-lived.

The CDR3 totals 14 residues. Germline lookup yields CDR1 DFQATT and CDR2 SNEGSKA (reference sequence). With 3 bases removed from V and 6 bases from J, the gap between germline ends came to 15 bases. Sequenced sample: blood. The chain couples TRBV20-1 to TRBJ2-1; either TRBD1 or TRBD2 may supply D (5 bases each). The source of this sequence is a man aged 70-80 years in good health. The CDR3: CSASIPWGSNEQFF. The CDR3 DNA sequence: TGCAGTGCTAGTATCCCCTGGGGGTCCAATGAGCAGTTCTTC.